These T cell receptor beta chains were read from a single sample in a study of T cell repertoires in cytomegalovirus infection. MiXCR was run by TCRdb on the reads, yielding one entry per CDR3 protein. The sample holds about 490,000 distinct CDR3 sequences; 26% are singletons and the top ten take 13%. Sequencing was done on a sample of PBMCs. Receptors originate from a human donor in good health (CMV status not recorded). Some clones in this sample may be carry-over from other donors' samples. CDR3s include the opening cysteine and the closing phenylalanine or tryptophan. Where a row states a size, it is once, few, many or the class of an expanded clone; other rows omit it.

CDR3 protein	clone size	J gene	V gene
CASREPGGDLYGYTF	few	TRBJ1-2	TRBV12-3/TRBV12-4
CASRPSLAGDNEQFF	.	TRBJ2-1	TRBV6-2/TRBV6-3
CASGGGSYNEQFF	many	TRBJ2-1	TRBV7-8
CASSIDPGGSGNTIYF	.	TRBJ1-3	TRBV19
CASTGTANSPLHF	.	TRBJ1-6	TRBV27
CASSYYGTRGMNTEAFF	few	TRBJ1-1	TRBV6-5
CASSLVAGEIQYF	.	TRBJ2-5	TRBV7-4
CASTSQGAGETQYF	.	TRBJ2-5	TRBV12-3/TRBV12-4
CAWGRSGGGYTF	.	TRBJ1-2	TRBV30
CAATPGQSTGDEQFF	.	TRBJ2-1	TRBV19
CSAQEGAGEKLFF	.	TRBJ1-4	TRBV20-1
CASSLEVSGSIYTQYF	many	TRBJ2-3	TRBV28
CSVATGSGELFF	few	TRBJ2-2	TRBV29-1
CASSFGHTDTQYF	many	TRBJ2-3	TRBV7-2
CASRDSSTDTQYF	many	TRBJ2-3	TRBV12-3/TRBV12-4
CASRRNEGYEQFF	.	TRBJ2-1	TRBV19
CASSYSIGGSSDTQYF	.	TRBJ2-3	TRBV6-2/TRBV6-3
CASSSNRADRITGKLFF	.	TRBJ2-2	TRBV28
CASSLFDSYSRDTQYF	many	TRBJ2-3	TRBV7-6
CASSLYGGAGTEAFF	.	TRBJ1-1	TRBV12-3/TRBV12-4
CASSRLQGPGEKLFF	few	TRBJ1-4	TRBV6-4
CASSPQGNSYNEQFF	.	TRBJ2-1	TRBV11-3
CSARGQINQPQHF	.	TRBJ1-5	TRBV20-1
CAISDRGMEVTEAFF	.	TRBJ1-1	TRBV10-3
CASSYQQGNQPQHF	.	TRBJ1-5	TRBV6-2/TRBV6-3
CASSLSSGATGANVLTF	few	TRBJ2-6	TRBV5-5
CASSYSVGTAFGVYF	.	TRBJ2-7	TRBV6-2/TRBV6-3
CASSLPGRSGANVLTF	few	TRBJ2-6	TRBV11-2
CASSLPGGGNFGYTF	few	TRBJ1-2	TRBV3-1
CASSAGTSGSTQYF	few	TRBJ2-3	TRBV5-1
CASRLGVNEQYF	.	TRBJ2-7	TRBV6-2/TRBV6-3
CASSFHYGEDGYTF	.	TRBJ1-2	TRBV7-8
CASSNGSGTEQFF	many	TRBJ2-1	TRBV7-2
CASSQRIAGDQSNQPQHF	many	TRBJ1-5	TRBV23-1
CASSPTQRVFNEQFF	few	TRBJ2-1	TRBV28
CSAGGGLGNTDTQYF	few	TRBJ2-3	TRBV20-1
CASSRSRVNTEAFF	few	TRBJ1-1	TRBV28
CASSYPISGRDNEQFF	many	TRBJ2-1	TRBV6-2/TRBV6-3
CASSLGWAPTTEAFF	.	TRBJ1-1	TRBV11-2
CASTEGQGAHEKLFF	.	TRBJ1-4	TRBV7-2
CASRRPGLASHEQYF	many	TRBJ2-7	TRBV7-2
CASSERTEPRGQPQHF	few	TRBJ1-5	TRBV6-2/TRBV6-3
CASSPDGLVSQETQYF	.	TRBJ2-5	TRBV19
CASSLGTGISYEQYF	.	TRBJ2-7	TRBV28
CASSSLTSAEETQYF	.	TRBJ2-5	TRBV12-3/TRBV12-4
CASSPLRLGAGSYNEQFF	.	TRBJ2-1	TRBV7-2
CASSTGLAGAANTGELFF	few	TRBJ2-2	TRBV19
CASRLQGGGRTEAFF	.	TRBJ1-1	TRBV6-2/TRBV6-3
CSVEGGSSGGPGDNEQFF	.	TRBJ2-1	TRBV29-1
CASSPRASGYNEQFF	.	TRBJ2-1	TRBV7-6
CSAVVAANTEAFF	few	TRBJ1-1	TRBV29-1
CASSLSFLNTEAFF	many	TRBJ1-1	TRBV7-2